This TCR beta chain was found in a study of T cells in Graves' hyperthyroidism and ophthalmopathy. This clonotype was observed many times. Researchers took RNA transcripts and amplified the TCR beta CDR3 regions from them. First-round RT-PCR targeting the TCR CDR3 was performed with the HTBI primer set. TCRdb redid the calling of the multiplex PCR reads with MiXCR, one entry per CDR3 protein. Altogether 600,000 to 800,000 distinct CDR3 sequences are present, roughly a third being singletons, with the ten largest covering around 30%. V was pared by 6 bases and J by 8 bases, with 20 bases between. CDR1 is WSHSY and CDR2 is SAAADI in the germline V gene. This CDR3 contains 16 residues.

The V and J genes are TRBV10-2 and TRBJ1-6, with D possibly being TRBD1 (5 bases). Sequencing used blood. The source is a woman between 40 and 50 years old with Graves' hyperthyroidism. The CDR3 here is CASRAPGAGLDSPLHF. Here the CDR3 DNA reads TGCGCCAGCAGAGCCCCTGGGGCAGGTCTTGATTCACCCCTCCACTTT.